Reported below is one T cell receptor beta chain. This entry comes from a study of shared clonotypes between healthy human individuals. Study at large: The plates for each donor numbered three CD4 naive, three CD4 memory, two CD8 naive and one CD8 memory.

CDR3 length: 14 residues. Trimming took off 6 bases at V and 5 bases at J, with 17 bases between the two ends. Germline CDR1 is SQVTM and CDR2 is ANQGSEA. This table comes from immunoSEQ multiplex PCR, and its TCRdb copy is limited to in-frame clones, with some not included. The data show under 850,000 clones, with around 77% seen just once and approximately 1.7% held by the top ten. The chain recombines TRBV29-1 with TRBJ2-1; D unresolved. The sample comprised memory CD4+ T cells sorted from blood. The subset denotes: CD45RA-negative fraction. The receptor's source is a woman aged 25-40 years in good health. CDR3 sequence: CSVREKISNNEQFF. The CDR3 DNA reads as TGCAGCGTCCGAGAAAAGATATCCAACAATGAGCAGTTCTTC.